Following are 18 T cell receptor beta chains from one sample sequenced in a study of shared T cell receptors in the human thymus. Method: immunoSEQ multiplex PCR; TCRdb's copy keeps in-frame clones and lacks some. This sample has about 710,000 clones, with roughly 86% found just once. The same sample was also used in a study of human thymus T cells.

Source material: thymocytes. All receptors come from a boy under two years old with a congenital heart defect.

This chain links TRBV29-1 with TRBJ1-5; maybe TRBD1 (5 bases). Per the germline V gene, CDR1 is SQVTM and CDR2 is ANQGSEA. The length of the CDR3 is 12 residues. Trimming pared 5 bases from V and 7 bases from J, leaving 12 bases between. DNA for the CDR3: TGCAGCGTTCAGGGTGTTGGGCAGCCCCAGCATTTT. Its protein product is CSVQGVGQPQHF.

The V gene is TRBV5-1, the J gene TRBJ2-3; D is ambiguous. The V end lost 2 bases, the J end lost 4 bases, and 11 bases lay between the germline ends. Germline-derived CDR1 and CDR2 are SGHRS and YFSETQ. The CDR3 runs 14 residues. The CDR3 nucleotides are TGCGCCAGCAGCTTTGTACAGACCCCAGATACGCAGTATTTT. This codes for CASSFVQTPDTQYF.

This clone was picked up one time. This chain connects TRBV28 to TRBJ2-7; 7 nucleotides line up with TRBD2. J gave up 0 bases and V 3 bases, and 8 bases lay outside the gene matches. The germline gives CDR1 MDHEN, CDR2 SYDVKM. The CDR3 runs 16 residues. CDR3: CASSFQRGPFSYEQYF. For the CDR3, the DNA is TGTGCCAGCAGTTTTCAGCGGGGTCCCTTCTCCTACGAGCAGTACTTC.

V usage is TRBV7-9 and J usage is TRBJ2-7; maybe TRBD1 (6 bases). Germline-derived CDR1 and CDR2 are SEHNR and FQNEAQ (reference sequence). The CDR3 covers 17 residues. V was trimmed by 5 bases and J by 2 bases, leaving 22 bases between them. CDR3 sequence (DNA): TGTGCCAGCAGCCCTAGGGCGAGCCAGGGGCAGGCCTACGAGCAGTACTTC. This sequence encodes CASSPRASQGQAYEQYF.

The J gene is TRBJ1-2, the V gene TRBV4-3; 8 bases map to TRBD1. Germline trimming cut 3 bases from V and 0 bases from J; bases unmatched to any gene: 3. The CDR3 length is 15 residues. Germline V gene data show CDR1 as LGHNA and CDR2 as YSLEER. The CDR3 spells CASSHRDRSNYGYTF. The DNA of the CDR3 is TGCGCCAGCAGCCACCGGGACAGGTCTAACTATGGCTACACCTTC.

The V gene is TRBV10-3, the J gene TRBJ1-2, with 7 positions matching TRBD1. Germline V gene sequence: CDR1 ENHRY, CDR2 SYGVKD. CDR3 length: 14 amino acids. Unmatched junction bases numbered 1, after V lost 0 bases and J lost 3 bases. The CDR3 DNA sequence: TGTGCCATCAGTGAGTCCCAGGGGGACTATGGCTACACCTTC. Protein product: CAISESQGDYGYTF.

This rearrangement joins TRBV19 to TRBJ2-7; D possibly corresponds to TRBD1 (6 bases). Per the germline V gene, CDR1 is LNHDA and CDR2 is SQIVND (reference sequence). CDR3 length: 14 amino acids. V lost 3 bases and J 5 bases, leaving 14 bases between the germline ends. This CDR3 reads CASSINRESHEQYF. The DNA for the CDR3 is TGTGCCAGTAGTATCAACAGGGAGTCCCACGAGCAGTACTTC.

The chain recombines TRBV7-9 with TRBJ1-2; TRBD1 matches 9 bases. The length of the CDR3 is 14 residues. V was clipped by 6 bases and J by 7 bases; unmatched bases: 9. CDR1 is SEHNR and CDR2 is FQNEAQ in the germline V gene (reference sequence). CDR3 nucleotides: TGTGCCAGCAGAACGACAGGGACAGGGTTTGGCTACACCTTC. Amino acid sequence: CASRTTGTGFGYTF.

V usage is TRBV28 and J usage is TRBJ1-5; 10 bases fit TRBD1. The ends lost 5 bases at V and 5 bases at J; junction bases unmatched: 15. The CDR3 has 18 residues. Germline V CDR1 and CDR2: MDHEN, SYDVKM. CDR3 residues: CASSKFWGDRGEDQPQHF. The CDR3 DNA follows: TGTGCCAGCAGTAAGTTTTGGGGGGACAGGGGAGAGGATCAGCCCCAGCATTTT.

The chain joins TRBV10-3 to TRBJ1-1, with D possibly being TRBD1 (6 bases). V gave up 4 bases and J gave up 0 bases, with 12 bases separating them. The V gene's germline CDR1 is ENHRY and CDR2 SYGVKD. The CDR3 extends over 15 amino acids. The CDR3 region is CAISGAGHLNTEAFF. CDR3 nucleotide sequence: TGTGCCATCAGTGGAGCGGGACACCTGAACACTGAAGCTTTCTTT.

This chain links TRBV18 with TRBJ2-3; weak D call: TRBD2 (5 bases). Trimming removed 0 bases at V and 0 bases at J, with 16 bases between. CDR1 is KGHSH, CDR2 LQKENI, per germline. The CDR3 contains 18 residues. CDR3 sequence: CASSPPGRLGESTDTQYF. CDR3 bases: TGTGCCAGCTCACCACCAGGCCGACTCGGGGAGAGCACAGATACGCAGTATTTT.

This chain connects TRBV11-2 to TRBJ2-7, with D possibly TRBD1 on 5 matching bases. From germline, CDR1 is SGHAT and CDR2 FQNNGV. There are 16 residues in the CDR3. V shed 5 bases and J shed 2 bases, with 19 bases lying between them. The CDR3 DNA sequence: TGTGCCAGCAGCCCTCAGGGAAGGATGCCCCCCTACGAGCAGTACTTC. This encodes CASSPQGRMPPYEQYF.

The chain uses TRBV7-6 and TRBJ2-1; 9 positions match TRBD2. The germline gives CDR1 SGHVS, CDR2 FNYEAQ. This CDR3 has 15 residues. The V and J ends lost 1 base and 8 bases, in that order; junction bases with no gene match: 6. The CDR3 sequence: CASSLVGLAYHEQFF. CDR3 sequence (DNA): TGTGCCAGCAGCTTAGTCGGACTAGCGTACCATGAGCAGTTCTTC.

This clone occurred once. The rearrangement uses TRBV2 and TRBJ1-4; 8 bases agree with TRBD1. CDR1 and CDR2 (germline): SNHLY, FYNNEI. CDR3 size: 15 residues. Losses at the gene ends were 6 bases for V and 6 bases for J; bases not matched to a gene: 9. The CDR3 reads CASRPNRGDYEKLFF. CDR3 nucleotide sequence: TGTGCCAGCAGACCCAACAGGGGGGACTATGAAAAACTGTTTTTT.

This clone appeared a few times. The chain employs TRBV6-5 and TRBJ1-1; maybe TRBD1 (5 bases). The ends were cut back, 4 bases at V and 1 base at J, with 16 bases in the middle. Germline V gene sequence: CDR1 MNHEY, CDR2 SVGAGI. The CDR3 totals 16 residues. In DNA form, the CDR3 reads TGTGCCAGCAGTTCCCGCGGGGCAGGGAGGAACACTGAAGCTTTCTTT. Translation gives CASSSRGAGRNTEAFF.

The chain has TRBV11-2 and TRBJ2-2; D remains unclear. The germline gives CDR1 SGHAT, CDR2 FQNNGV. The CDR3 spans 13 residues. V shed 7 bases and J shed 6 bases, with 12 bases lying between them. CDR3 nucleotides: TGTGCCAGCACCAACCCGATAGCCGGGGAGCTGTTTTTT. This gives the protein CASTNPIAGELFF.

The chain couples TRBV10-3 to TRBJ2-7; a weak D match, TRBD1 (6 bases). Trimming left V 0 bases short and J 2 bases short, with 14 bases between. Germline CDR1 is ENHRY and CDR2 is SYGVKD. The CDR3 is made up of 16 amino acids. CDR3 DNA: TGTGCCATCAGTGAGTCGGGGGCGGGCGCACCCTACGAGCAGTACTTC. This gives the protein CAISESGAGAPYEQYF.

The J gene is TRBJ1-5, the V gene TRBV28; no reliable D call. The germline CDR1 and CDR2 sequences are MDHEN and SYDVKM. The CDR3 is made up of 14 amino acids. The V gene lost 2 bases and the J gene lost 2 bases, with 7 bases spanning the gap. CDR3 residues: CASSLQVGNQPQHF. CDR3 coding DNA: TGTGCCAGCAGTTTACAGGTGGGCAATCAGCCCCAGCATTTT.